Listed below are T cell receptor beta chains from one sample, sequenced in a study of blood T cells in healthy people across ages. Via MiXCR, TCRdb re-called the 5' RACE reads, giving one row per CDR3 protein. The table records around 1,500,000 distinct CDR3 sequences, about 30% of them present only once. Material for sequencing was blood. These receptors all stem from a woman aged 30 to 39 in good health. CDR3s include the opening cysteine and the closing phenylalanine or tryptophan. The D gene is left open where the match is weak. Rows may omit the clone size; those that give it use once, few, many or a size class.

clone_size: -; v_call: TRBV7-9; j_call: TRBJ1-2; d_call: -; cdr3_nt: TGTGCCAGCAGCCGGGGCGCTTACAATGGCTACACCTTC; cdr3_aa: CASSRGAYNGYTF
clone_size: -; v_call: TRBV29-1; j_call: TRBJ1-6; d_call: -; cdr3_nt: TGCAGCGTTGAAAGGGGAAGGGGTTCACCCCTCCACTTT; cdr3_aa: CSVERGRGSPLHF
clone_size: -; v_call: TRBV20-1; j_call: TRBJ1-5; d_call: TRBD1; cdr3_nt: TGCAGTGCTAGACGGACAGGGTCTGGACAGCCCCAGCATTTT; cdr3_aa: CSARRTGSGQPQHF
clone_size: many; v_call: TRBV9; j_call: TRBJ2-5; d_call: -; cdr3_nt: TGTGCCAGCAGCACCCGGGACTCTCGAGGCGAGACCCAGTACTTC; cdr3_aa: CASSTRDSRGETQYF
clone_size: few; v_call: TRBV20-1; j_call: TRBJ2-1; d_call: TRBD2; cdr3_nt: TGCAGCGCAATAGGGTTTAGCGGGGGGGCAAGGAATGAGCAGTTCTTC; cdr3_aa: CSAIGFSGGARNEQFF
clone_size: few; v_call: TRBV29-1; j_call: TRBJ1-1; d_call: -; cdr3_nt: TGCAGCGCTGGTGTCCTAGGGAGCACCGAAGCTTTCTTT; cdr3_aa: CSAGVLGSTEAFF
clone_size: many; v_call: TRBV5-1; j_call: TRBJ2-5; d_call: TRBD1; cdr3_nt: TGCGCCAGCAGCCCATCGACAGGGGACGAGACCCAGTACTTC; cdr3_aa: CASSPSTGDETQYF
clone_size: few; v_call: TRBV7-6; j_call: TRBJ2-5; d_call: -; cdr3_nt: TGTGCCAGCAGCTCCCGGGCCGAGGGCGAGACCCAGTACTTC; cdr3_aa: CASSSRAEGETQYF
clone_size: -; v_call: TRBV20-1; j_call: TRBJ2-1; d_call: TRBD1; cdr3_nt: TGCAGCCGGGCCGGGACAGGGCCCAATGAGCAGTTCTTC; cdr3_aa: CSRAGTGPNEQFF
clone_size: -; v_call: TRBV29-1; j_call: TRBJ2-2; d_call: -; cdr3_nt: TGCAGCGGCGGCAGGGACTACACCGGGGAGCTGTTTTTT; cdr3_aa: CSGGRDYTGELFF
clone_size: many; v_call: TRBV3-1; j_call: TRBJ2-7; d_call: TRBD2; cdr3_nt: TGTGCCAGCAGCCACCGGACTAGCGGGAGGGCCGGAGGCGGGGAGCAGTACTTC; cdr3_aa: CASSHRTSGRAGGGEQYF
clone_size: many; v_call: TRBV20-1; j_call: TRBJ2-7; d_call: -; cdr3_nt: TGCAGTGCTAGAGGGTCTTTAAGAACCTACGAGCAGTACTTC; cdr3_aa: CSARGSLRTYEQYF
clone_size: few; v_call: TRBV6-5; j_call: TRBJ2-7; d_call: TRBD2; cdr3_nt: TGTGCCAGCACCACCGGACTAGGGAACGAGCAGTACTTC; cdr3_aa: CASTTGLGNEQYF
clone_size: -; v_call: TRBV20-1; j_call: TRBJ1-5; d_call: -; cdr3_nt: TGCAGTGCTAGATCCCGGCGGACAGATACGCAGCATTTT; cdr3_aa: CSARSRRTDTQHF
clone_size: many; v_call: TRBV20-1; j_call: TRBJ2-6; d_call: TRBD1; cdr3_nt: TGCAGTGCTAGAGATGCGCCGGGCAGGGGGCTTTTGTCTGGGGCCAACGTCCTGACTTTC; cdr3_aa: CSARDAPGRGLLSGANVLTF
clone_size: many; v_call: TRBV20-1; j_call: TRBJ2-1; d_call: TRBD2; cdr3_nt: TGCAGTGCTAGCGGGGGGGCCATCAATGAGCAGTTCTTC; cdr3_aa: CSASGGAINEQFF
clone_size: -; v_call: TRBV5-1; j_call: TRBJ1-4; d_call: TRBD1; cdr3_nt: TGCGCCAGCAGCTGGGGAACAGGGGGCAGAAAACTGTTTTTT; cdr3_aa: CASSWGTGGRKLFF
clone_size: few; v_call: TRBV7-7; j_call: TRBJ2-3; d_call: -; cdr3_nt: TGTGCCAGCAGCTTAAGCGCCTGGGCTACAGATACGCAGTATTTT; cdr3_aa: CASSLSAWATDTQYF
clone_size: -; v_call: TRBV4-2; j_call: TRBJ2-3; d_call: TRBD2; cdr3_nt: TGTGCCAGCAGCCAAGATCCCGGGGGGGCCGTATATACGCAGTATTTT; cdr3_aa: CASSQDPGGAVYTQYF
clone_size: -; v_call: TRBV14; j_call: TRBJ2-1; d_call: -; cdr3_nt: TGTGCCAGCAGCCCATCTAGGGCGTGGAGCTCCTACAATGAGCAGTTCTTC; cdr3_aa: CASSPSRAWSSYNEQFF
clone_size: -; v_call: TRBV2; j_call: TRBJ2-1; d_call: -; cdr3_nt: TGTGCCAGTGCCCGGAAGTTGGCGGCGCGGGGGCAGTTCTTC; cdr3_aa: CASARKLAARGQFF
clone_size: -; v_call: TRBV6-2/TRBV6-3; j_call: TRBJ2-3; d_call: -; cdr3_nt: TGTGCCAGCAGTCCCGGACAGGGAGGGGGAGATACGCAGTATTTT; cdr3_aa: CASSPGQGGGDTQYF
clone_size: -; v_call: TRBV28; j_call: TRBJ1-2; d_call: -; cdr3_nt: TGTGCCAGCAGTTTATACAGCTATGGCTACGCCTTC; cdr3_aa: CASSLYSYGYAF
clone_size: -; v_call: TRBV18; j_call: TRBJ2-3; d_call: -; cdr3_nt: TGTGCCAGCTCACCACCTCGGACTCCGCCCCAGGATACGCAGTATTTT; cdr3_aa: CASSPPRTPPQDTQYF
clone_size: -; v_call: TRBV12-3/TRBV12-4; j_call: TRBJ1-5; d_call: TRBD1; cdr3_nt: TGTGCCAGCAGGACAGGGTTTCAGCCCCAGCATTTT; cdr3_aa: CASRTGFQPQHF
clone_size: few; v_call: TRBV20-1; j_call: TRBJ2-1; d_call: -; cdr3_nt: TGCAGTGGGCTTCTGGGATACAATGAGCAGTTCTTC; cdr3_aa: CSGLLGYNEQFF
clone_size: -; v_call: TRBV7-2; j_call: TRBJ2-3; d_call: -; cdr3_nt: TGTGCCAGCAGCTTAGACGGGAGCTCAGATACGCAGTATTTT; cdr3_aa: CASSLDGSSDTQYF
clone_size: -; v_call: TRBV7-3; j_call: TRBJ2-3; d_call: -; cdr3_nt: TGTGCCGGCAGCCAAAGGGCAGATACGCAGTATTTT; cdr3_aa: CAGSQRADTQYF
clone_size: many; v_call: TRBV28; j_call: TRBJ2-7; d_call: -; cdr3_nt: TGTGCCAGCAGTTTGCAACAGATAGGTTACGAGCAGTACTTC; cdr3_aa: CASSLQQIGYEQYF
clone_size: many; v_call: TRBV5-1; j_call: TRBJ2-6; d_call: -; cdr3_nt: TGCGCCACCCAGGACTCCACCTCTGGGGCCAACGTCCTGACTTTC; cdr3_aa: CATQDSTSGANVLTF
clone_size: few; v_call: TRBV27; j_call: TRBJ2-2; d_call: -; cdr3_nt: TGTGCCAGCAGTTTATCGTTTAACACCGGGGAGCTGTTTTTT; cdr3_aa: CASSLSFNTGELFF
clone_size: many; v_call: TRBV4-2; j_call: TRBJ2-7; d_call: -; cdr3_nt: TGTGCCAGCAGCCAAGAAACAATCTACGAGCAGTACTTC; cdr3_aa: CASSQETIYEQYF
clone_size: -; v_call: TRBV7-2; j_call: TRBJ2-1; d_call: TRBD2; cdr3_nt: TGTGCCAGCAGCTTAGCGGGACTAGCGGGGGGCCCGAGCTCCTACAATGAGCAGTTCTTC; cdr3_aa: CASSLAGLAGGPSSYNEQFF
clone_size: -; v_call: TRBV7-2; j_call: TRBJ2-1; d_call: -; cdr3_nt: TGTGCCAGCAGCTTAGCGCGGGAGAGGGGGAATGAGCAGTTCTTC; cdr3_aa: CASSLARERGNEQFF
clone_size: few; v_call: TRBV20-1; j_call: TRBJ2-5; d_call: -; cdr3_nt: TGCAGTGCTAGGCCCCTCCTACGGAGTAGCCAGTACTTC; cdr3_aa: CSARPLLRSSQYF
clone_size: -; v_call: TRBV3-1; j_call: TRBJ2-7; d_call: TRBD1; cdr3_nt: TGTGCCAGCAGCCCCAGGGGGAGCCATTCCTACGAGCAGTACTTC; cdr3_aa: CASSPRGSHSYEQYF
clone_size: -; v_call: TRBV7-2; j_call: TRBJ2-7; d_call: TRBD2; cdr3_nt: TGTACCAGCAGCTTGACTAGCGACCACTACGAGCAGTACTTC; cdr3_aa: CTSSLTSDHYEQYF
clone_size: many; v_call: TRBV27; j_call: TRBJ2-7; d_call: -; cdr3_nt: TGTGCCAGCAGCTTCGAGGGGCTCGAGCAGTACTTC; cdr3_aa: CASSFEGLEQYF
clone_size: -; v_call: TRBV12-3/TRBV12-4; j_call: TRBJ2-1; d_call: TRBD2; cdr3_nt: TGTGCCAGCAGTTTAGCGGGGCTAGCGGGAGAGGAGTTCTTC; cdr3_aa: CASSLAGLAGEEFF
clone_size: -; v_call: TRBV6-6; j_call: TRBJ1-2; d_call: -; cdr3_nt: TGTGCCAGCAGTTACTCAACAGCTAACTATGGCTACACCTTC; cdr3_aa: CASSYSTANYGYTF
clone_size: few; v_call: TRBV11-3; j_call: TRBJ2-1; d_call: -; cdr3_nt: TGTGCCAGCAGCTCATCGGGACTTGACAATGAGCAGTTCTTC; cdr3_aa: CASSSSGLDNEQFF
clone_size: few; v_call: TRBV5-1; j_call: TRBJ1-4; d_call: -; cdr3_nt: TGCGCCAGCAGTCCTGAGACCCAGGTTCTTAAACTGTTTTTT; cdr3_aa: CASSPETQVLKLFF
clone_size: few; v_call: TRBV20-1; j_call: TRBJ2-1; d_call: -; cdr3_nt: TGCAGTGCTCGCATAGGGGGCAATGAGCAGTTCTTC; cdr3_aa: CSARIGGNEQFF
clone_size: -; v_call: TRBV3-1; j_call: TRBJ2-2; d_call: -; cdr3_nt: TGTGCCAGCAGCCAAGAAGGCGGGGCCGGGGAGCTGTTTTTT; cdr3_aa: CASSQEGGAGELFF
clone_size: -; v_call: TRBV2; j_call: TRBJ2-3; d_call: -; cdr3_nt: TGTGCCAGCAGTGAAGTTTTGGGGAAGCAGTATTTT; cdr3_aa: CASSEVLGKQYF
clone_size: -; v_call: TRBV12-5; j_call: TRBJ2-1; d_call: -; cdr3_nt: TGTGCTAGTGGTTCAAGCAGCATCGGTGAGCAGTTCTTC; cdr3_aa: CASGSSSIGEQFF
clone_size: few; v_call: TRBV7-2; j_call: TRBJ2-7; d_call: TRBD2; cdr3_nt: TGTGCCAGCAGCCATCAAGCGGGAGACGAGCAGTACTTC; cdr3_aa: CASSHQAGDEQYF
clone_size: -; v_call: TRBV18; j_call: TRBJ1-5; d_call: -; cdr3_nt: TGTGCCAGCTCACCTCGCCCGGGGAAGGGGAGCAATCAGCCCCAGCATTTT; cdr3_aa: CASSPRPGKGSNQPQHF
clone_size: few; v_call: TRBV5-1; j_call: TRBJ2-7; d_call: -; cdr3_nt: TGCGCCAGCAGCGCGCTCGGTGACTGCGAGCAGTACTTC; cdr3_aa: CASSALGDCEQYF
clone_size: few; v_call: TRBV6-5; j_call: TRBJ2-7; d_call: -; cdr3_nt: TGTGCCAGCAGTTGGTTAACCCGTCCCAGGGCAACCTACGAGCAGTACTTC; cdr3_aa: CASSWLTRPRATYEQYF
clone_size: many; v_call: TRBV20-1; j_call: TRBJ2-7; d_call: TRBD2; cdr3_nt: TGCAGTGCTAGAGAACAAGCGGGACTCTACGAGCAGTACTTC; cdr3_aa: CSAREQAGLYEQYF
clone_size: -; v_call: TRBV5-4; j_call: TRBJ2-2; d_call: -; cdr3_nt: TGTGCCAGCAGCTTTTTCAGGGACAACACCGGGGAGCTGTTTTTT; cdr3_aa: CASSFFRDNTGELFF
clone_size: many; v_call: TRBV20-1; j_call: TRBJ1-2; d_call: -; cdr3_nt: TGCAGTGCTAGTTCAGATAACTATGGCTACACCTTC; cdr3_aa: CSASSDNYGYTF
clone_size: -; v_call: TRBV19; j_call: TRBJ2-3; d_call: -; cdr3_nt: TGTGCCAGTAGTATCAAGACAGATACGCAGTATTTT; cdr3_aa: CASSIKTDTQYF
clone_size: -; v_call: TRBV28; j_call: TRBJ2-2; d_call: -; cdr3_nt: TGTGCCAGCAGGCGACAGAGGGCCGGGGAGCTGTTTTTT; cdr3_aa: CASRRQRAGELFF
clone_size: few; v_call: TRBV9; j_call: TRBJ2-1; d_call: -; cdr3_nt: TGTGCCAGCAGCGTAGCGCGGAGTGAGCAGTTCTTC; cdr3_aa: CASSVARSEQFF
clone_size: few; v_call: TRBV7-2; j_call: TRBJ2-1; d_call: TRBD2; cdr3_nt: TGTGCCAGCAGCTGGGGCCGGACTAGCGGGATCGGCGAGCAGTTCTTC; cdr3_aa: CASSWGRTSGIGEQFF
clone_size: -; v_call: TRBV28; j_call: TRBJ1-5; d_call: -; cdr3_nt: TGTGCCAGCAGTTCCCCACGCAGCTATAACAATCAGCCCCAGCATTTT; cdr3_aa: CASSSPRSYNNQPQHF
clone_size: many; v_call: TRBV5-1; j_call: TRBJ2-7; d_call: -; cdr3_nt: TGCGCCAGCAGCTTAGGAGGTTCAAGTGCCTACGAGCAGTACTTC; cdr3_aa: CASSLGGSSAYEQYF